The sequence of this TCR beta chain was determined in a study of T cell responses to AZD1222 COVID-19 vaccine. Study at large: Timing groups of about 4 and about 12 weeks for second doses were pooled.

Germline CDR1 is MNHEY and CDR2 is SVGAGI. V was clipped by 4 bases and J by 0 bases, with 15 bases between them. CDR3 length equals 16 residues. General study results and limits: CD4 TCRs associated with vaccination spanned spike, dominating at 160-218 and 743-854. Just a handful of people given AZD1222 tested seropositive at baseline. Donors were chiefly white British, with a greater number of females, and clonal diversity was perhaps underestimated.

The protocol was immunoSEQ multiplex PCR, while the TCRdb copy is restricted to in-frame clones and leaves out a portion. The data hold 75,000 to 95,000 clones, with 80% to 90% observed a single time. This clone showed up many times. The antigen is unknown. The genes are TRBV6-5 and TRBJ1-2; D not resolved. This material consisted of peripheral blood, taken on day 0 of AZD1222 vaccination. This clonotype was sampled from an adult in good health. CDR3 coding DNA: TGTGCCAGCAGTTTCGGGCCCAAGATCACTAACTATGGCTACACCTTC. Its translation is CASSFGPKITNYGYTF.